Included here is one T cell receptor beta chain sequence, with context. As yet, its antigen is unknown. Trimming took 3 bases from V and 3 from J; bases not matched to a gene: 9. The CDR3 has 18 amino acids. CDR1 and CDR2 (germline): SGHRS, YFSETQ. The PCR used 60 Vbeta and 13 Jbeta primers. The repertoire was sequenced with immunoSEQ multiplex PCR; TCRdb's copy has only in-frame clones and lacks some. This table has around 180,000 clones, roughly 78% appearing once. The data were taken from a study of cytomegalovirus exposure and HLA in healthy donors. Findings and caveats of the study: A cluster of highly shared sequence variants was likely a sequencing artifact.

This clonotype originated in a woman in her fifties or sixties in good health and CMV-seropositive. The rearrangement links TRBV5-1 to TRBJ2-7; 16 bases are shared with TRBD2. Material: PBMCs. The CDR3: CASSSGLAGGPLGYEQYF. CDR3 DNA sequence: TGCGCCAGCAGCTCGGGACTAGCGGGGGGGCCGTTAGGCTACGAGCAGTACTTC. The whole variable domain, filled in from reference TRBV5-1 and TRBJ2-7, reads KAGVTQTPRYLIKTRGQQVTLSCSPISGHRSVSWYQQTPGQGLQFLFEYFSETQRNKGNFPGRFSGRQFSNSRSEMNVSTLELGDSALYLCASSSGLAGGPLGYEQYFGPGTRLTVT.